This T cell receptor beta chain appears in the sequencing data of a study of T cell responses to AZD1222 COVID-19 vaccine. Overall study findings and caveats: Repertoires were obtained solely post-peak T cell response.

TCRdb's table, derived via immunoSEQ multiplex PCR, lists solely in-frame clones and lacks some. This sample has roughly 150,000 clones, with over 80% found just once. With respect to this clone: Its specificity is not known.

The receptor comes from an adult who received the AZD1222 COVID-19 vaccine. The source was peripheral blood, collected 28 days after the second AZD1222 dose.

DNA of the CDR3: TGTGCCAGTACCCTGTTGACAGGGAGCATGAACACTGAAGCTTTCTTT. Amino acids: CASTLLTGSMNTEAFF. The genes are TRBV19 and TRBJ1-1; TRBD1 matches at 7 bases. Germline V gene data show CDR1 as LNHDA and CDR2 as SQIVND (reference sequence). After removal of 7 bases from V and 0 bases from J, the junction contained 11 bases not matched to a gene. CDR3 length: 16 amino acids.